The sequence of this TCR beta chain was determined in a study of CD8+ T cells in alopecia areata. Across the study: Oral tofacitinib, 5 to 10 mg twice daily, was given in an open-label trial. Tofacitinib continued for 6 to 18 months and was then withheld for 6 months.

Documented treatment: oral pan-JAK inhibitor, 5-10 mg twice daily. The authors extracted RNA and reverse transcribed it into cDNA as the sequencing template. Data came from immunoSEQ multiplex PCR; TCRdb stores just in-frame clones and leaves some out. This repertoire shows roughly 190,000 clones, 60% found once; its top ten account for 0.85% to 1.3%. General observations from the study: Persistence of many expanded lesional clones was seen in scalp and blood during tofacitinib.

This clone was observed a single time. Its antigen is undetermined. Losses at the gene ends were 4 bases for V and 7 bases for J; bases not matched to a gene: 10. The CDR3 totals 15 residues. The V gene's germline CDR1 is SGHRS and CDR2 YFSETQ. The starting material was CD4+ T cells sorted from blood, obtained at week 24, from a patient treated with tofacitinib. The receptor was isolated from a human donor with alopecia areata. The chain links TRBV5-1 to TRBJ1-4; 7 nucleotides align to TRBD1. The chain's CDR3 is CASSASGTALEKLFF. In DNA, the CDR3 is TGCGCCAGCAGCGCCTCCGGGACAGCACTTGAAAAACTGTTTTTT.